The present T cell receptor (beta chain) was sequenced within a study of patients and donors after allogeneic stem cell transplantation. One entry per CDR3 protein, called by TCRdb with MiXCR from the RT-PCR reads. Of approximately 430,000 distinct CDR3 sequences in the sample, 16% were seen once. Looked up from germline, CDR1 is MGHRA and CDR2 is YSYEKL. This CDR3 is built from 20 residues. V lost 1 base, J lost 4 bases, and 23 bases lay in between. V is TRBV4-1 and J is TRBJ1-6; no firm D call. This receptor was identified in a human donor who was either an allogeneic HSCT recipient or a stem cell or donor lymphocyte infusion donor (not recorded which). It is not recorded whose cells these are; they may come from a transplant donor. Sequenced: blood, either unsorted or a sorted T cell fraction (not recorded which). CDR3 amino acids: CASSQVVPEGRRAYNSPLHF. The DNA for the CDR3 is TGCGCCAGCAGCCAAGTCGTCCCGGAGGGTAGACGTGCGTATAATTCACCCCTCCACTTT.